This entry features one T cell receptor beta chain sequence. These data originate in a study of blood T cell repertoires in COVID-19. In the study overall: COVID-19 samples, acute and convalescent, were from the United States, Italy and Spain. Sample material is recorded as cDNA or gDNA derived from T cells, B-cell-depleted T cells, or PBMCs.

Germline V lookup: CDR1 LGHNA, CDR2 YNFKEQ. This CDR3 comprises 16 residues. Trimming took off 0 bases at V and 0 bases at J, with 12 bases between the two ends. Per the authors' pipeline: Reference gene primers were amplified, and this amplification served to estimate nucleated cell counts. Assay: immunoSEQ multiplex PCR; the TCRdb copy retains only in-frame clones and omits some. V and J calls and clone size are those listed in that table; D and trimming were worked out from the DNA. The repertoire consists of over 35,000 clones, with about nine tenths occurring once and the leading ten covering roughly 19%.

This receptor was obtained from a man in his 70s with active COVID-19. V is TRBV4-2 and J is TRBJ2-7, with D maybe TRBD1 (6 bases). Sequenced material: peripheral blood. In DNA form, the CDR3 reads TGTGCCAGCAGCCAAGAAGGGGGTCTAAGCTCCTACGAGCAGTACTTC. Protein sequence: CASSQEGGLSSYEQYF.